This T cell receptor (beta chain) stems from a study of shared clonotypes between healthy human individuals. The method was immunoSEQ multiplex PCR; TCRdb's version includes in-frame clones alone and lacks a portion of them. The sample records roughly 590,000 clones, around 95% being singletons. Naive CD8 cells were CD45RO-negative, positively selected for CCR7, excluding terminally differentiated effector memory CD45RA+ cells. The germline V gene has CDR1 SGDLS and CDR2 YYNGEE. With 0 bases clipped from V and 9 bases from J, the junction kept 7 bases outside the gene matches. CDR3 length: 15 residues.

The gene calls are TRBV9 and TRBJ2-1; 9 bases match TRBD2. Sequences were obtained from naive CD8+ T cells sorted from blood. The clonotype comes from a woman aged 25 to 39 in good health. The CDR3 DNA sequence: TGTGCCAGCAGCGTAGATGCGGGAGGGCCCCCTGAGCAGTTCTTC. This codes for CASSVDAGGPPEQFF. Full variable domain (rest looked up from reference TRBV9 and TRBJ2-1): DSGVTQTPKHLITATGQRVTLRCSPRSGDLSVYWYQQSLDQGLQFLIQYYNGEERAKGNILERFSAQQFPDLHSELNLSSLELGDSALYFCASSVDAGGPPEQFFGPGTRLTVL.